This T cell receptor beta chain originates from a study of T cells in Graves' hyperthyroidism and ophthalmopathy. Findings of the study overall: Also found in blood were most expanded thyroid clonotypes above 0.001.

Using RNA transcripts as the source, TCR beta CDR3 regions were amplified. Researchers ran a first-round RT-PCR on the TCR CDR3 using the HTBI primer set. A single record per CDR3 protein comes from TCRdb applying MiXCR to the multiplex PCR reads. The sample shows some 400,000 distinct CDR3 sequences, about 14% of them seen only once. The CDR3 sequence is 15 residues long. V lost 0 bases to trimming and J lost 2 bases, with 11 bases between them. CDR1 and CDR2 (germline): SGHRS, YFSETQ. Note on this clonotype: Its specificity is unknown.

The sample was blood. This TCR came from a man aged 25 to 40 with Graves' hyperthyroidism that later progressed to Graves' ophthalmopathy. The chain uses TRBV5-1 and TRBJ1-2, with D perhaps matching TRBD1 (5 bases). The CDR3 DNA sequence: TGCGCCAGCAGCTTGGGTTCGACAGCCAACTATGGCTACACCTTC. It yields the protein CASSLGSTANYGYTF. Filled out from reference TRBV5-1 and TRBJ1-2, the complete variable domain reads KAGVTQTPRYLIKTRGQQVTLSCSPISGHRSVSWYQQTPGQGLQFLFEYFSETQRNKGNFPGRFSGRQFSNSRSEMNVSTLELGDSALYLCASSLGSTANYGYTFGSGTRLTVV.